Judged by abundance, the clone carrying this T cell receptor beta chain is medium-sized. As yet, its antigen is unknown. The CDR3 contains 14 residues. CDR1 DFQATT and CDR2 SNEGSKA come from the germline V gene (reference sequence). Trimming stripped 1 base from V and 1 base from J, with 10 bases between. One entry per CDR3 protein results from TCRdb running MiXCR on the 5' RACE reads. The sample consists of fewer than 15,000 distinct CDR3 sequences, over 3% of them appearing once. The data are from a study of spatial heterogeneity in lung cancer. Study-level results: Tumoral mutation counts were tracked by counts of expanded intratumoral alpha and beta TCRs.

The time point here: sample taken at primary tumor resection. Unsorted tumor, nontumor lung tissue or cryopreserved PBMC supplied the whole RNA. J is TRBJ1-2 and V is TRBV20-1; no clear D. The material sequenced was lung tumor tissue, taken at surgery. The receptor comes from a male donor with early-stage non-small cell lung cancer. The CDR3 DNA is TGCAGTGCTAGAGTACCAGGAGATAACTATGGCTACACCTTC. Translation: CSARVPGDNYGYTF.